The clone carrying this T cell receptor beta chain was detected only once. This specimen comes from a study of OX40 agonist ivuxolimab in advanced cancers. V lost 5 bases and J 0 bases, leaving 8 bases between the germline ends. The CDR3 has 14 amino acids. In germline, CDR1 is SEHNR, CDR2 FQNEAQ (reference sequence). Some clones are missing from TCRdb's copy, which holds only in-frame ones; the method was immunoSEQ multiplex PCR. The sample lists approximately 50,000 clones; around 84% were seen once. This receptor was taken from an adult with an advanced solid tumor such as melanoma, head and neck, liver or kidney cancer. The genes are TRBV7-9 and TRBJ1-5, with D hard to call. The sample consisted of CD4+ or CD8+ T cells sorted from blood, taken in a trial of the OX40 agonist ivuxolimab. The DNA for the CDR3 is TGTGCCAGCAGCGCCGGGTTTAGCAATCAGCCCCAGCATTTT. Translation gives CASSAGFSNQPQHF.